Here is one T cell receptor (beta chain) with its context. Its antigen is not yet known. No base-level quality is on record; no much larger clone is a single base apart. The germline V gene gives CDR1 as KGHSH and CDR2 as LQKENI. Measured from the cysteine to the phenylalanine, the CDR3 is 14 residues long. Only the CDR3 DNA stays, 42 bases, in frame from base 1. V is cut by 2 bases and J by 2 bases, and the space between the germline ends is 7 bases. The CDR3 regions of human TCRbeta chains were analyzed by immunosequencing. As for the original processing: TCRs in the repertoires were compared against a reference library of SARS-CoV-2-specific TCRs that had been generated with the MIRA antigen-specificity platform. Breadth was defined as the fraction of unique TCRs that were SARS-CoV-2-associated. Depth was defined as the fraction of total T cells that were SARS-CoV-2-associated. Using the MIRA data, each spike-specific TCR was mapped to the spike region that the TCR reacts to and placed in a CD4 or CD8 class. Log10-transformed breadth and depth values were compared by one-way ANOVA with Sidak's multiple comparisons tests. Held by TCRdb, this immuneACCESS table contains in-frame sequences only and omits some clones. Under half of the omission traces to an unresolved V gene where checked; the cause of the rest is unknown. The V and J calls and clone size were taken over from that table, and D and trimming were inferred from the DNA. This sample lists about 120,000 clones; around nine tenths were detected once. The ten top clones hold roughly 12% of the sample.

The data are from a study of T cell responses to AZD1222 COVID-19 vaccine (dated by TCRdb to 2020 to 2022). Regarding the study in general: Because spike-specific TCR depth and breadth did not differ between the two schedules, AZD1222 recipients who got a second dose at roughly 4 weeks were pooled with those who got a second dose at roughly 12 weeks. A total of 233 trial participants underwent TCR sequencing, of whom nearly 210 had received two doses of AZD1222 and approximately 25 had received two doses of the MenACWY control vaccine. Enrollment into the trials was organized by age into subgroups of 18-55, 56-69 and 70-plus years, and those subgroups contained roughly 140, 27 and 60 TCR-sequenced participants, respectively. What the study reported, not specific to this receptor: In the small 56-69-year group, the increase in depth fell short of significance, most likely because of low power. Because no day 14 peak-response samples were available, repertoires were characterized only after the peak T cell response. Epitopes outside the regions mutated in the B.1.351 and B.1.1.7 variants were reportedly recognized by nearly half of the unique spike-specific TCRs. A significant rise in spike-specific TCR breadth and depth was observed after two AZD1222 doses relative to day 0 and relative to MenACWY recipients. Participants were mostly white British, with more females than males. The authors suggested clonal diversity may have been underestimated. The whole spike protein was spanned by vaccine-associated CD4 TCRs, and dominant responses were seen in regions 160-218 and 743-854. Conclusions about previously exposed vaccinees were limited because only six AZD1222 recipients were SARS-CoV-2 seropositive at baseline.

What the time point label conveys for this sample: baseline before first vaccination. Vaccinee samples came from UK trials COV001 and COV002, including a single-blind randomized controlled phase 2/3 trial of AZD1222 (ChAdOx1 nCoV-19) in healthy adults. For TCRbeta chain sequencing, PBMC samples from trial participants were taken at day 0 and at day 28 after the second dose. The sample was peripheral blood, taken on day 0 of AZD1222 vaccination. Recombination joined TRBV18 with TRBJ1-3, with no confidently assigned D gene. This sequence was found in an adult in good health. The nucleotides are TGTGCCAGCTCACCATCCGGAGCTGGAAACACCATATATTTT. It translates as CASSPSGAGNTIYF. With the rest looked up from the reference TRBV18 and TRBJ1-3 genes rather than sequenced, the full variable domain is NAGVMQNPRHLVRRRGQEARLRCSPMKGHSHVYWYRQLPEEGLKFMVYLQKENIIDESGMPKERFSAEFPKEGPSILRIQQVVRGDSAAYFCASSPSGAGNTIYFGEGSWLTVV.